Reported below is one TCR beta chain. The data originate from a study of blood T cell repertoires in COVID-19. This CDR3 region has 12 residues. V was pared by 6 bases and J by 7 bases, with 12 bases between. Assay used: immunoSEQ multiplex PCR; TCRdb lists only in-frame clones, some missing. Among 170,000 or so clones listed, roughly 85% were seen once. The receptor was isolated from a man aged 45-65 years with active or convalescent COVID-19. The chain uses TRBV12-3 or TRBV12-4 and TRBJ1-1; TRBD1 might be the D (6 bases). What was sequenced was peripheral blood. In DNA form, the CDR3 reads TGTGCCAGCAGATCCGCACAGGGTGAAGCTTTCTTT. It encodes CASRSAQGEAFF.